The clone carrying this T cell receptor beta chain was seen more than once but under ten times. Profiling relied on immunoSEQ multiplex PCR, and the TCRdb table lists in-frame clones only, not all of them. The data contain 25,000 to 40,000 clones, under 75% of them singletons. This sample is part of a study of PD-1 blockade in classical Hodgkin lymphoma. Study in general: Patients were dosed intravenously with nivolumab at 3 mg/kg every 2 weeks.

Specified time point: cycle 4 day 1 (C4D1), after five to seven weeks of nivolumab. Autologous stem cell transplantation was followed by relapse in every patient, and brentuximab vedotin exposure varied. Looked up from germline, CDR1 is SNHLY and CDR2 is FYNNEI. This CDR3 is built from 16 residues. Trimming took 6 bases from V and 3 from J, leaving 18 bases between them. The chain combines TRBV2 with TRBJ1-5; D gene ambiguous. This receptor was identified in a human donor with classical Hodgkin lymphoma. This specimen was peripheral blood mononuclear cells (PBMCs), taken before the fourth cycle of nivolumab. The CDR3 bases are TGTGCCAGCAGCGAATGGGCAGCGAATTTCAATCAGCCCCAGCATTTT. This translates into CASSEWAANFNQPQHF.